These 29 T cell receptor beta chains were sequenced from one sample in a study of beta chain features in type 1 diabetes. Notes on the study in general: There was a moderate but significant shortening of TCRB CDR3s in all four CD4+ subsets of Type 1 diabetes patients.

Their target antigens are unknown. Expressed TCRB transcripts were sequenced because the entire RNA isolate underwent reverse transcription. The method was immunoSEQ multiplex PCR; TCRdb's version includes in-frame clones alone and lacks a portion of them. The sample contains around 300,000 clones, approximately 15% of which appear only once. The source material was naive CD4+ T cells from blood. All receptors derive from a young man with type 1 diabetes.

Only a few counts were recorded for this clone. V gene TRBV11-2 combines with J gene TRBJ2-1, with D unresolved. CDR3 length: 15 residues. V lost 7 bases and J 4 bases, leaving 17 bases between the germline ends. CDR1 SGHAT and CDR2 FQNNGV come from the germline V gene. In nucleotides, the CDR3 is TGTGCCAGCACGCTCGGAGTAGTTTCTTACAATGAGCAGTTCTTC. Translated, it gives CASTLGVVSYNEQFF.

The sample holds a few counts of this clone. This chain links TRBV2 with TRBJ2-7, with 7 nucleotides matching TRBD2. CDR1 is SNHLY and CDR2 is FYNNEI in the germline V gene. The junction had 10 bases not matched to a gene; V was cut back by 4 bases and J by 4 bases. CDR3 length equals 15 residues. CDR3 region: CASSVGGGVVYEQYF. CDR3 in DNA: TGTGCCAGCAGTGTCGGGGGAGGGGTTGTGTACGAGCAGTACTTC.

This chain connects TRBV7-9 to TRBJ2-5; maybe TRBD2 (5 bases). V lost 4 bases, J lost 4 bases, and 16 bases lay in between. The CDR3 sequence is 15 residues long. CDR1 and CDR2 from the germline V gene are SEHNR and FQNEAQ (reference sequence). The CDR3 sequence: CASSSNTRAGETQYF. The DNA of the CDR3 is TGTGCCAGCAGCTCAAACACTAGGGCCGGAGAGACCCAGTACTTC.

This clone turned up a few times. The chain has TRBV30 and TRBJ2-5; 9 nucleotides align to TRBD1. This CDR3 comprises 13 residues. Germline values: CDR1 GTSNPN, CDR2 SVGIG (reference sequence). Trimming removed 6 bases from V and 5 bases from J; junction bases left unmatched: 7. CDR3 residues: CACNTGGGETQYF. The CDR3 DNA sequence: TGTGCCTGTAATACAGGGGGCGGGGAGACCCAGTACTTC.

V gene TRBV30 combines with J gene TRBJ1-2; 7 bases align to TRBD1. There are 13 residues in the CDR3. The ends lost 3 bases at V and 7 bases at J; junction bases unmatched: 8. Germline loops: CDR1 GTSNPN, CDR2 SVGIG (reference sequence). In DNA form, the CDR3 reads TGTGCCTGGAGCACCCAGGACAGGAGTGGCTACACCTTC. The encoded protein is CAWSTQDRSGYTF.

The chain joins TRBV28 to TRBJ1-1; maybe TRBD1 (5 bases). The CDR3 extends over 15 amino acids. Germline CDR1 MDHEN, CDR2 SYDVKM. The V end lost 2 bases, the J end lost 1 base, and 11 bases lay between the germline ends. The CDR3 reads CASSLRGYANTEAFF. The CDR3 nucleotides read TGTGCCAGCAGTTTAAGGGGATATGCGAACACTGAAGCTTTCTTT.

This chain joins TRBV4-3 and TRBJ1-2; TRBD1 matches 7 bases. The CDR3 totals 15 residues. Germline loops: CDR1 LGHNA, CDR2 YSLEER. With 0 bases clipped from V and 2 bases from J, the junction kept 3 bases outside the gene matches. The DNA for the CDR3 is TGCGCCAGCAGCCAAGATTTACAGGGGAACTATGGCTACACCTTC. The encoded protein is CASSQDLQGNYGYTF.

This clone has just a few counts. The gene calls are TRBV28 and TRBJ2-7; D is perhaps TRBD1 (5 bases). V dropped 7 bases and J dropped 3 bases, with 16 bases sitting between them. Germline V gene lookup returns CDR1 MDHEN and CDR2 SYDVKM. The CDR3 sequence is 14 residues long. The CDR3 nucleotides are TGTGCCAGCACTAAAACAGGAACTCTCTACGAGCAGTACTTC. Encoded protein: CASTKTGTLYEQYF.

The J gene is TRBJ2-5, the V gene TRBV6-5; TRBD2 is a possible D gene (5 bases). Trimming stripped 6 bases from V and 1 base from J, with 9 bases between. This CDR3 is 13 amino acids long. Per the germline V gene, CDR1 is MNHEY and CDR2 is SVGAGI. CDR3 nucleotides: TGTGCCAGCAGGCGGGTGGTCCAAGAGACCCAGTACTTC. Translation gives CASRRVVQETQYF.

This clone was seen a few times. Other DNA sequences in this sample translate to the same CDR3. This chain links TRBV5-1 with TRBJ2-5, with 7 bases identical to TRBD1. Germline loops: CDR1 SGHRS, CDR2 YFSETQ. The CDR3 has 14 amino acids. Trimming at V came to 4 bases and at J to 1 base, leaving 4 bases not matched to a gene. CDR3 in DNA: TGCGCCAGCAGCCTCCGGGACAGCCAAGAGACCCAGTACTTC. This translates into CASSLRDSQETQYF.

J is TRBJ2-7 and V is TRBV7-2, with TRBD1 matching 8 bases. The CDR3 has 13 residues. Germline V CDR1 and CDR2: SGHTA, FQGNSA. The trim removed 6 bases at V and 3 bases at J, leaving 4 bases unmatched. The CDR3 loop is CASSRTGNYEQYF. The CDR3 DNA sequence: TGTGCCAGCAGTAGGACAGGGAACTACGAGCAGTACTTC.

The chain uses TRBV15 and TRBJ2-3; D perhaps matches TRBD2 (6 bases). CDR3 size: 14 residues. With 9 bases removed from V and 6 bases from J, the gap between germline ends came to 19 bases. CDR1 is LNHNV and CDR2 is YYDKDF in the germline V gene (reference sequence). CDR3 in amino acids: CATCQYRGTDTQYF. Written as DNA, the CDR3 is TGTGCCACTTGCCAATACCGCGGGACGGATACGCAGTATTTT.

The chain is built from TRBV10-3 and TRBJ2-3; 13 bases line up with TRBD2. The germline gives CDR1 ENHRY, CDR2 SYGVKD. The ends lost 5 bases at V and 6 bases at J; junction bases unmatched: 5. The CDR3 has 15 residues. The CDR3 nucleotides are TGTGCCATCAGTTCCGGGACTAGCGGGATGGATACGCAGTATTTT. Translated: CAISSGTSGMDTQYF.

This chain connects TRBV28 to TRBJ2-7, with D possibly matching TRBD2 (5 bases). CDR1 and CDR2 (germline): MDHEN, SYDVKM. The CDR3 loop spans 14 amino acids. Trimming pared 4 bases from V and 5 bases from J, leaving 15 bases between. The chain's CDR3 is CASSSGFTSNEQYF. CDR3 bases: TGTGCCAGCAGTTCGGGATTCACCAGCAACGAGCAGTACTTC.

This sequence joins TRBV19 and TRBJ2-1; D is possibly TRBD2 (5 bases). This CDR3 has 14 residues. Germline CDR1 and CDR2: LNHDA and SQIVND (reference sequence). The V and J ends lost 6 bases and 6 bases respectively, with 15 bases between them. Here the CDR3 DNA reads TGTGCCAGTAGGAGGGAAAGGGTTGCCAATGAGCAGTTCTTC. Amino acid sequence: CASRRERVANEQFF.

This clone was observed a handful of times. This sample also contains other DNA sequences that code for the same CDR3. V is TRBV7-2 and J is TRBJ1-1; 10 bases map to TRBD1. The CDR3 runs 15 residues. Germline CDR1 and CDR2: SGHTA and FQGNSA. After removal of 5 bases from V and 3 bases from J, the junction contained 6 bases not matched to a gene. The CDR3 DNA is TGTGCCAGCAGCCCCAGACAGGGGGCTTACACTGAAGCTTTCTTT. Amino acid sequence: CASSPRQGAYTEAFF.

This clone has only a few counts. The V call is TRBV29-1, the J call TRBJ2-1, with TRBD2 matching over 12 bases. The CDR3 spans 12 residues. V lost 7 bases and J lost 10; bases outside the gene matches: 5. The germline V gene encodes CDR1 SQVTM and CDR2 ANQGSEA. This CDR3 reads CSAGLAGTEQFF. CDR3 DNA: TGCAGCGCCGGACTAGCGGGGACCGAGCAGTTCTTC.

This clone came up a few times. The chain couples TRBV6-6 to TRBJ2-1, with 7 bases aligning to TRBD2. The CDR3 spans 14 residues. J gave up 3 bases and V 10 bases, and 9 bases lay outside the gene matches. Germline assignment: CDR1 MNHNY and CDR2 SVGAGI (reference sequence). CDR3: CATRVRGDYNEQFF. CDR3 coding DNA: TGTGCCACTCGAGTACGGGGGGACTACAATGAGCAGTTCTTC.

The rearrangement uses TRBV18 and TRBJ2-3; D remains ambiguous. V was clipped by 1 base and J by 0 bases, with 5 bases between them. Germline V gene lookup returns CDR1 KGHSH and CDR2 LQKENI. CDR3 length: 14 residues. CDR3 coding DNA: TGTGCCAGCTCACCACTCAGAAGCACAGATACGCAGTATTTT. It specifies CASSPLRSTDTQYF.

This clone was counted once. V usage is TRBV19 and J usage is TRBJ2-7, with 8 bases aligning to TRBD1. This CDR3 spans 16 amino acids. The trim removed 6 bases at V and 5 bases at J, leaving 15 bases unmatched. Germline V gene data show CDR1 as LNHDA and CDR2 as SQIVND (reference sequence). The DNA for the CDR3 is TGTGCCAGTAGCCCTACCCTCGGACAGGGTAATAACGAGCAGTACTTC. This translates into CASSPTLGQGNNEQYF.

The chain carries TRBV7-6 and TRBJ2-5; 7 nucleotides line up with TRBD1. This CDR3 has 15 residues. Trimming took 4 bases from V and 3 from J; bases not matched to a gene: 8. Germline CDR1 SGHVS, CDR2 FNYEAQ. The CDR3 protein is CASSYTGEPKETQYF. The CDR3 DNA follows: TGTGCCAGCAGCTACACAGGGGAGCCAAAAGAGACCCAGTACTTC.

The chain joins TRBV23-1 to TRBJ2-4; tentative D call: TRBD1 (7 bases). TRBV23-1 is designated an ORF whose function remains uncertain. The ends were cut back, 3 bases at V and 0 bases at J, with 24 bases in the middle. CDR3 length equals 20 residues. CDR3: CASSHYSGGKIGRAKNIQYF. The CDR3 DNA sequence: TGCGCCAGCAGTCACTACTCAGGGGGGAAGATCGGTAGAGCCAAAAACATTCAGTACTTC.

The V call is TRBV5-1, the J call TRBJ2-7; the match to TRBD2 covers 11 bases. The CDR3 totals 15 residues. From germline, CDR1 is SGHRS and CDR2 YFSETQ. Trimming took 4 bases from V and 4 from J; bases not matched to a gene: 7. The CDR3 region is CASSTLAGGLYEQYF. CDR3 bases: TGCGCCAGCAGCACTTTAGCGGGAGGGTTGTACGAGCAGTACTTC.

The J gene is TRBJ1-5, the V gene TRBV2; D is uncertain. V was pared by 3 bases and J by 0 bases, with 6 bases between. The CDR3 totals 14 residues. Germline assignment: CDR1 SNHLY and CDR2 FYNNEI. CDR3 DNA: TGTGCCAGCAGTGAGAGTTATAGCAATCAGCCCCAGCATTTT. It translates to CASSESYSNQPQHF.

Only a few counts were recorded for this clone. The rearrangement links TRBV30 to TRBJ1-1, with TRBD1 matching 10 bases. With V trimmed by 4 bases and J by 2 bases, 7 bases remained unmatched. The CDR3 consists of 15 residues. Germline V gives CDR1 GTSNPN, CDR2 SVGIG (reference sequence). The DNA for the CDR3 is TGTGCCTGGATGACCGGACAGGGGGGAAACACTGAAGCTTTCTTT. Its protein product is CAWMTGQGGNTEAFF.

V is TRBV9 and J is TRBJ1-2; 8 bases match TRBD1. Germline V gives CDR1 SGDLS, CDR2 YYNGEE. The CDR3 extends over 15 amino acids. V was pared by 4 bases and J by 1 base, with 6 bases of the junction left unmatched. The CDR3 sequence is CASSPRTGNNYGYTF. Written as DNA, the CDR3 is TGTGCCAGCAGCCCTCGGACAGGGAATAACTATGGCTACACCTTC.

The chain couples TRBV28 to TRBJ1-4, with 7 nucleotides matching TRBD1. The junction had 4 bases not matched to a gene; V was cut back by 3 bases and J by 6 bases. Germline values: CDR1 MDHEN, CDR2 SYDVKM. This CDR3 has 14 amino acids. In DNA form, the CDR3 reads TGTGCCAGCAGTTTGGGTGGGACAGATGAAAAACTGTTTTTT. Its protein product is CASSLGGTDEKLFF.

The CDR3: CASSFPGDYGYTF. The CDR3 nucleotides read TGTGCCAGCAGCTTTCCGGGGGACTATGGCTACACCTTC. The genes are TRBV5-6 and TRBJ1-2, with D possibly matching TRBD1 (5 bases). Germline assignment: CDR1 SGHDT and CDR2 YYEEEE. Deletions cut 2 bases from V and 3 bases from J, with 8 bases between. This CDR3 spans 13 amino acids.

The gene calls are TRBV14 and TRBJ1-1, with D possibly TRBD1 on 6 matching bases. V lost 2 bases, J lost 5 bases, and 9 bases lay in between. CDR1 and CDR2 (germline): SGHDN, FVKESK. This CDR3 is 13 amino acids long. The CDR3 is CASSQQQGTEAFF. The CDR3 DNA is TGTGCCAGCAGCCAACAACAGGGAACTGAAGCTTTCTTT.